This T cell receptor (beta chain) was recorded in a study of neurological immune-mediated disorders. Across the study: The disease course was relapsing-remitting in roughly 31 and secondary progressive in about 8.5% of the 34 multiple sclerosis patients.

Study results and caveats: There was no clinical or MRI feature that showed an association with the multiple sclerosis repertoire cluster. Phylogenetic grouping assigned the repertoires of 18 of 34 multiple sclerosis patients to a single cluster of related CDR3 sequences. This cluster may be a repertoire-level signature.

TCRdb redid the calling of the 5' RACE reads with MiXCR, one entry per CDR3 protein. The table includes more than 15,000 distinct CDR3 sequences, roughly 2.6% detected once. This clonotype occurred many times. Antigen unknown. Sequenced sample: PBMCs. This receptor was identified in a woman between 18 and 30 years old with multiple sclerosis.

CDR3 region: CASSETGTRSNEKLFF. The CDR3 coding sequence is TGTGCCAGCAGTGAGACCGGGACACGCAGTAATGAAAAACTGTTTTTT. The chain couples TRBV25-1 to TRBJ1-4; D might be TRBD1 (6 bases). From germline, CDR1 is MGHDK and CDR2 SYGVNS. The CDR3 has 16 residues. V was shortened by 3 bases and J by 4 bases, with 15 bases between the two germline ends.